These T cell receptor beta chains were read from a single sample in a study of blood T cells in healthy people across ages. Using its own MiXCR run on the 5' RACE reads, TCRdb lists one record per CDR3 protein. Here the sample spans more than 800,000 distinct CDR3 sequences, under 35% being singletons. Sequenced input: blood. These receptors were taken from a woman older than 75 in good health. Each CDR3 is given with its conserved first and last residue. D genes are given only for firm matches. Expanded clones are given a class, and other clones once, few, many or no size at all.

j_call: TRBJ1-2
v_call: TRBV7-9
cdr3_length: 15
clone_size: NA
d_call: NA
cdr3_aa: CASSNSSLGDYGYTF
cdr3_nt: TGTGCCAGCAGCAACTCCTCCTTGGGGGACTATGGCTACACCTTC

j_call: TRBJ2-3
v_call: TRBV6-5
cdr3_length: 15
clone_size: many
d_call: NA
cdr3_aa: CASRRLQGGSGTQYF
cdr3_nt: TGTGCCAGCAGACGCCTACAGGGAGGGTCCGGTACGCAGTATTTT

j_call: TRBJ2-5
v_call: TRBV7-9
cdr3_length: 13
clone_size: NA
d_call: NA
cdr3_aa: CASSSWGPETQYF
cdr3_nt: TGTGCCAGCAGCTCCTGGGGCCCGGAGACCCAGTACTTC

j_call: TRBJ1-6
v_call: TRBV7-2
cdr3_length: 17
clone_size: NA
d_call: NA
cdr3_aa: CASSRGGGVIANSPLHF
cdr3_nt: TGTGCCAGCAGCCGGGGGGGGGGAGTTATTGCTAATTCACCCCTCCACTTT

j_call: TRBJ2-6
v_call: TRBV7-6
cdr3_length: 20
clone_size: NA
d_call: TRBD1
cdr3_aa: CASSLAHGDRGLSGANVLTF
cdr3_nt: TGTGCCAGCAGCTTAGCGCATGGGGACAGGGGTCTCTCTGGGGCCAACGTCCTGACTTTC

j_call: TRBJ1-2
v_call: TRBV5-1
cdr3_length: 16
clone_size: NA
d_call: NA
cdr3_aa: CASSLDPQTVNYGYTF
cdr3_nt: TGCGCCAGCAGCTTGGATCCCCAGACAGTTAACTATGGCTACACCTTC

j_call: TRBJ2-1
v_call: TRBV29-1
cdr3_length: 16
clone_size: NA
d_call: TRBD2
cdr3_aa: CSVGGRAKTSYNEQFF
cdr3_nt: TGCAGCGTTGGGGGGAGGGCAAAGACCTCCTACAATGAGCAGTTCTTC

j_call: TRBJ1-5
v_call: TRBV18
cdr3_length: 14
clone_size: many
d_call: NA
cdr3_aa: CASSPENSNQPQHF
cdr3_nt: TGTGCCAGCTCACCAGAGAATAGCAATCAGCCCCAGCATTTT

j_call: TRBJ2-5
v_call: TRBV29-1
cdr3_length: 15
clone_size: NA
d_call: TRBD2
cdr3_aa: CSVVYETGGQETQYF
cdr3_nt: TGCAGCGTTGTATATGAGACGGGAGGACAAGAGACCCAGTACTTC

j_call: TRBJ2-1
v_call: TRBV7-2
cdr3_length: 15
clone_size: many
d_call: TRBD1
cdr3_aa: CASSRSGTGGDEQFF
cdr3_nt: TGTGCCAGCAGCCGATCCGGGACAGGGGGCGATGAGCAGTTCTTC

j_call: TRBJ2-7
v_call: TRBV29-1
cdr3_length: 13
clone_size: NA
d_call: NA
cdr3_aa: CSGMGQSSYEQYF
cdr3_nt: TGCAGCGGGATGGGACAATCTTCCTACGAGCAGTACTTC

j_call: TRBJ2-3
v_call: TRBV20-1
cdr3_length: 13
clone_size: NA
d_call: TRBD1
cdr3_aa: CSARGGTADTQYF
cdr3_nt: TGCAGTGCTAGAGGAGGGACAGCAGATACGCAGTATTTT

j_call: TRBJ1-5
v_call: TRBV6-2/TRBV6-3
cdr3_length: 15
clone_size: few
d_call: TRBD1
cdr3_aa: CASSRPGTGNQPQHF
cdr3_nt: TGTGCCAGCAGCCGTCCCGGGACAGGGAATCAGCCCCAGCATTTT

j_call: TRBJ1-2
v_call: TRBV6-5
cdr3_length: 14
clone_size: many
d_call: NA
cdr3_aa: CASSYGGTLGGYTF
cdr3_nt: TGTGCCAGCAGTTACGGGGGGACTCTTGGAGGCTACACCTTC

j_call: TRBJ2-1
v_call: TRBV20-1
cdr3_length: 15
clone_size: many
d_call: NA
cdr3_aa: CSAYSGGRGNNEQFF
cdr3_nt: TGCAGTGCTTATTCCGGGGGGCGGGGCAACAATGAGCAGTTCTTC

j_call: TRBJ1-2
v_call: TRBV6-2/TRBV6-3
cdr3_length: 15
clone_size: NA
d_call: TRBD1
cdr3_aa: CASSYSGRQGDGYTF
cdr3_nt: TGTGCCAGCAGTTACTCCGGTCGACAGGGGGATGGCTACACCTTC

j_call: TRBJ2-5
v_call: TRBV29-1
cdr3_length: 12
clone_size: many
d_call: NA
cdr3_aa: CSVGKGQETQYF
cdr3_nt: TGCAGCGTTGGAAAGGGGCAAGAGACCCAGTACTTC

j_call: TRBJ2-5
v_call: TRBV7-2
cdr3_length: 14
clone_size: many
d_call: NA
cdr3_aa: CASSSYRLVETQYF
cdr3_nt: TGTGCCAGCAGCTCCTATAGACTAGTGGAGACCCAGTACTTC

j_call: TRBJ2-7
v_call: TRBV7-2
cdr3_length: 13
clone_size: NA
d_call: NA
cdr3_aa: CASSLVRVGEQYF
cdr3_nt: TGTGCCAGCAGCTTAGTGCGGGTTGGGGAGCAGTACTTC

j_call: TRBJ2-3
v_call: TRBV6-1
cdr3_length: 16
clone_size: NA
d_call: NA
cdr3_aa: CASSEARHLSTDTQYF
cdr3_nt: TGTGCCAGCAGTGAAGCCCGACACCTAAGCACAGATACGCAGTATTTT

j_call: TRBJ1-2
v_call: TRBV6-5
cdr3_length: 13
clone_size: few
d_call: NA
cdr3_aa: CASSKRAVYGYTF
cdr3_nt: TGTGCCAGCAGTAAACGGGCCGTCTATGGCTACACCTTC